The subject of this entry is one TCR beta chain. Its target is not known. Profiled with immunoSEQ multiplex PCR; TCRdb holds only in-frame clones, not every one. The data show more than 150,000 clones, about nine tenths seen once. The entry originates in a study of T cell responses to AZD1222 COVID-19 vaccine. The study's findings and limits: Spike regions recognized by vaccine-associated CD4 TCRs spanned the protein, led by 160-218 and 743-854. Baseline seropositivity occurred in only six AZD1222 recipients.

From germline, CDR1 is SGHTA and CDR2 FQGNSA. Germline trimming cut 2 bases from V and 2 bases from J; bases unmatched to any gene: 0. The CDR3 loop spans 14 amino acids. Specimen: peripheral blood, collected on day 0 of AZD1222 vaccination. The rearrangement links TRBV7-2 to TRBJ1-5, with 7 bases aligning to TRBD1. The sequence derives from an adult in good health. CDR3 DNA: TGTGCCAGCAGCTTAACAGGGGGCAATCAGCCCCAGCATTTT. This sequence encodes CASSLTGGNQPQHF.